This TCR beta chain is drawn from a study of molecular identifiers for immune sequencing clone quantification. Study results and caveats: In CMV-specific effectors, clones above 20 copies held over 99% of molecules; naive, under 1%. Spiked Jurkat TCR RNA equivalent to one cell reportedly surfaced among approximately 990,000 naive cells.

The V gene end was trimmed by 5 bases and the J gene end by 3 bases; junction bases not matched to a gene: 16. CDR3 length equals 18 residues. Germline-derived CDR1 and CDR2 are MNHEY and SMNVEV (reference sequence). TCRdb reprocessed the PCR reads with MiXCR, giving one entry per CDR3 protein. Of over 600,000 distinct CDR3 sequences in the sample, 15% to 20% were seen once. In its sample, this clonotype was seen a few times. The antigen is unknown. For naive CD8 T cells, sorting used the CD8+CD4-CCR7+CD45RA+ phenotype. Sequencing was done on a sample of naive CD8+ T cells from blood, with Jurkat cell RNA spiked in. Specified subset: FACS-sorted CD8+CD4-CCR7+CD45RA+ naive T cells. The V and J genes are TRBV27 and TRBJ2-5, with 9 bases that match TRBD2. This clonotype originated in a human donor in good health. Some libraries in this study had Jurkat cell RNA spiked in. CDR3 region: CASSPDSGGWGFEETQYF. The CDR3 DNA reads as TGTGCCAGCAGTCCGGATAGCGGGGGCTGGGGTTTCGAAGAGACCCAGTACTTC.